This T cell receptor beta chain originates from a study of cytomegalovirus exposure and HLA in healthy donors (dated by TCRdb to about 2017). In the study overall: According to a later analysis, the approximately 120 validation repertoires were produced on the same platform as the 666 repertoires of the first cohort. The study was designed to test whether signatures of past pathogen exposure could be identified by cataloging public T cell receptors. Besides the first cohort of roughly 640 subjects, a separate validation cohort made up of 95 to 150 different subjects was used. To predict cytomegalovirus infection status, the study brought together high-throughput TCR immunosequencing, statistical association of individual TCRs with disease status, and machine learning.

The trim is 4 bases for V and 8 bases for J, with a gap of 17 bases between the germline ends. The CDR1 and CDR2 encoded by the germline V gene are MNHEY and SVGAGI. The CDR3, from cysteine to phenylalanine, totals 15 residues. CDR3 DNA only is kept here, 45 bases in frame from base 1. Results and caveats for the whole study, not just this receptor: In vitro tests confirmed that three of the cytomegalovirus-associated TCR beta chains recognize cytomegalovirus antigens. All 120 or so repertoires were used to score co-occurrence in the validation cohort in a later analysis, because that analysis had no HLA typing for the cohort. A total of some 180 TCR beta chains were listed by the study as associated with cytomegalovirus. It was suggested by the authors that the approach could potentially be generalized to other disease states and immunological phenotypes. The classifier was reported to diagnose cytomegalovirus status with high specificity and sensitivity in both the original and validation cohorts. Most TCR sequences were observed very rarely across donors, whereas some public TCRs were present in many individuals. Of the cluster scores, approximately 95% were above 0 in a later analysis, which found that TCRs clustered in the first cohort also tended to co-occur in the 120 validation repertoires.

Details on this clone: There is no known antigen for this receptor. There are no base qualities to consult, and no much larger clone falls within one base.

Receptors were amplified or captured by the immunoSEQ multiplex PCR assay. The paper's data handling went like this. A statistical classification framework was built to diagnose cytomegalovirus status from the catalog of TCR beta chain sequences. The source is immuneACCESS, and TCRdb retained only in-frame sequences with V and J called. Part of the clones is not carried over; for the studies checked, unresolved V genes explain less than half of this, and the remainder is unexplained. The V and J calls and clone size were taken over from that table, and D and trimming were inferred from the DNA. Within this sample are 100,000 or so clones, with 85% to 95% of them counted one time only. Around 0.85% of the sample is taken by the ten largest. Separate from the approximately 700-subject first cohort, the validation cohort of about 110 subjects was the group to which the donors belonged.

In this chain, TRBV6-5 is recombined with TRBJ1-4; no D gene is confidently identified. This receptor was identified in a woman under 30 in good health and CMV-seronegative. Input material: PBMCs. The CDR3 amino acid sequence is: CASSSSSGAWEKLFF. The DNA reads TGTGCCAGCAGTTCATCTAGCGGCGCCTGGGAAAAACTGTTTTTT.